Following are 20 T cell receptor beta chains from one sample sequenced in a study of cytomegalovirus exposure and HLA in healthy donors. This PCR relied on a set of 60 Vbeta primers and 13 Jbeta primers. Sequencing used immunoSEQ multiplex PCR; TCRdb keeps in-frame clones, though not all of them. The repertoire holds over 100,000 clones, with less than 85% as singletons. The sequenced sample was PBMCs. These receptors all stem from a woman aged 18-29 years in good health and CMV-seropositive.

The V call is TRBV6-6, the J call TRBJ2-1; 10 positions match TRBD1. The V gene end was trimmed by 5 bases and the J gene end by 7 bases; junction bases not matched to a gene: 11. This CDR3 has 16 residues. From germline, CDR1 is MNHNY and CDR2 SVGAGI (reference sequence). The CDR3 here is CASSANPGQGYNEQFF. The CDR3 nucleotides are TGTGCCAGCAGTGCTAATCCGGGACAGGGGTATAATGAGCAGTTCTTC.

V and J are TRBV19 and TRBJ1-2; 7 positions agree with TRBD1. In germline, CDR1 is LNHDA, CDR2 SQIVND (reference sequence). J was trimmed by 8 bases and V by 0 bases; bases with no gene match: 9. The CDR3 sequence is 15 residues long. In DNA, the CDR3 is TGTGCCAGTAGTATAGATCAGGGGGGCCGGGGGGGCTACACCTTC. Translating it yields CASSIDQGGRGGYTF.

The chain carries TRBV7-3 and TRBJ2-3; 8 bases match TRBD2. V lost 1 base to trimming and J lost 1 base; unmatched junction nucleotides: 7. CDR1 and CDR2 (germline): SGHTA, FQGTGA. This CDR3 is 17 amino acids long. This CDR3 reads CASSLKGGAGGTDTQYF. CDR3 bases: TGTGCCAGCAGCTTAAAAGGGGGAGCGGGGGGCACAGATACGCAGTATTTT.

CDR3 residues: CAIRKTESYNEQFF. The CDR3 region has the DNA TGTGCCATCAGAAAAACTGAATCCTACAATGAGCAGTTCTTC. This chain joins TRBV10-3 and TRBJ2-1; D gene unclear. The CDR3 has 14 residues. Germline V gene sequence: CDR1 ENHRY, CDR2 SYGVKD. V gave up 6 bases and J gave up 1 base, with 10 bases separating them.

The CDR3 DNA reads TGTGCCAGCAGCTTGTACCTAGCCAACACCGAGCAGTTCTTC. This codes for CASSLYLANTEQFF. This chain connects TRBV5-4 to TRBJ2-1; D is possibly TRBD2 (5 bases). Germline loops: CDR1 SGHNT, CDR2 YYREEE (reference sequence). Trimming took off 1 base at V and 10 bases at J, with 15 bases between the two ends. The CDR3 is 14 amino acids.

The V call is TRBV5-1, the J call TRBJ2-7; D might be TRBD2 (7 bases). Trimming shortened V by 2 bases and J by 5 bases, and 17 bases separated the two germline ends. The CDR3 is 15 amino acids. Germline CDR1 is SGHRS and CDR2 is YFSETQ. The CDR3 spells CASSLGGRGRDEQYF. As DNA, the CDR3 is TGCGCCAGCAGCTTAGGCGGGCGGGGGCGCGACGAGCAGTACTTC.

This clone showed up just a few times. The chain is built from TRBV7-6 and TRBJ1-1; D is unclear. The CDR3 runs 14 residues. V lost 7 bases to trimming and J lost 0 bases, with 12 bases between them. The germline gives CDR1 SGHVS, CDR2 FNYEAQ. The CDR3 nucleotides read TGTGCCAGCAAAGAGGCCGGGATGAACACTGAAGCTTTCTTT. It specifies CASKEAGMNTEAFF.

The rearrangement uses TRBV28 and TRBJ2-1; 16 nucleotides line up with TRBD2. Germline V lookup: CDR1 MDHEN, CDR2 SYDVKM. Unmatched junction bases numbered 6, after V lost 5 bases and J lost 5 bases. The CDR3 consists of 17 residues. The CDR3 bases are TGTGCCAGCAGTGGGACTAGCGGGAGGGTGAGGAACAATGAGCAGTTCTTC. It yields the protein CASSGTSGRVRNNEQFF.

The rearrangement links TRBV18 to TRBJ2-5, with D tentatively TRBD2 (5 bases). Trimming shortened V by 5 bases and J by 5 bases, and 9 bases separated the two germline ends. Germline V gives CDR1 KGHSH, CDR2 LQKENI. The CDR3 has 12 residues. In nucleotides, the CDR3 is TGTGCCAGCTCATCCCAGCGGGAGACCCAGTACTTC. Protein product: CASSSQRETQYF.

The V and J genes are TRBV7-9 and TRBJ2-7; 8 positions agree with TRBD1. Per germline, CDR1 SEHNR and CDR2 FQNEAQ (reference sequence). CDR3 length equals 14 residues. Trimming cost V 5 bases and J 3 bases; bases outside gene matches: 6. Written as DNA, the CDR3 is TGTGCCAGCAGCGCCACCGGGACAGGCTACGAGCAGTACTTC. It specifies CASSATGTGYEQYF.

The gene calls are TRBV30 and TRBJ1-3, with 7 positions matching TRBD1. The CDR3 contains 13 residues. The V and J ends lost 4 bases and 7 bases, in that order; junction bases with no gene match: 7. Germline assignment: CDR1 GTSNPN and CDR2 SVGIG (reference sequence). The CDR3 nucleotides read TGTGCCTGGAATGACAGGGTGAGGAACACCATATATTTT. Protein: CAWNDRVRNTIYF. The full variable domain, its missing parts supplied by reference TRBV30 and TRBJ1-3, is SQTIHQWPATLVQPVGSPLSLECTVEGTSNPNLYWYRQAAGRGLQLLFYSVGIGQISSEVPQNLSASRPQDRQFILSSKKLLLSDSGFYLCAWNDRVRNTIYFGEGSWLTVV.

The chain has TRBV19 and TRBJ2-5; D possibly corresponds to TRBD2 (6 bases). The CDR3 contains 16 residues. Looked up from germline, CDR1 is LNHDA and CDR2 is SQIVND (reference sequence). The V and J ends lost 7 bases and 2 bases respectively, with 20 bases between them. The CDR3 loop is CASTLNGGPDQETQYF. The CDR3, as DNA: TGTGCCAGTACCCTCAATGGAGGGCCCGATCAAGAGACCCAGTACTTC.

V gene TRBV5-4 combines with J gene TRBJ1-3; TRBD1 aligns across 10 bases. The CDR3 sequence is 16 residues long. The germline V gene has CDR1 SGHNT and CDR2 YYREEE (reference sequence). Trimming took 4 bases from V and 6 from J; bases not matched to a gene: 10. CDR3 loop: CASSGPSGQGLNTIYF. CDR3 nucleotide sequence: TGTGCCAGCAGCGGCCCCTCGGGACAGGGGTTAAACACCATATATTTT.

The chain combines TRBV10-3 with TRBJ2-7; 9 positions agree with TRBD1. J lost 3 bases, V lost 7 bases, and 4 bases had no gene match. Per germline, CDR1 ENHRY and CDR2 SYGVKD. The CDR3 length is 13 residues. CDR3 in DNA: TGTGCCATCAAGACAGGGGGTAACTACGAGCAGTACTTC. Encoded protein: CAIKTGGNYEQYF.

The chain couples TRBV10-2 to TRBJ1-5; the match to TRBD1 covers 9 bases. J was trimmed by 3 bases and V by 6 bases; bases with no gene match: 9. The length of the CDR3 is 16 residues. CDR1 WSHSY and CDR2 SAAADI come from the germline V gene. This chain's CDR3 is CASRNDGTGINQPQHF. CDR3 DNA: TGCGCCAGCAGAAATGACGGGACAGGGATCAATCAGCCCCAGCATTTT.

This clone was counted once. V usage is TRBV5-1 and J usage is TRBJ2-1; TRBD2 matches at 11 bases. Germline-derived CDR1 and CDR2 are SGHRS and YFSETQ. The CDR3 is 16 residues long. V was clipped by 0 bases and J by 7 bases; unmatched bases: 6. The CDR3 protein is CASSLDLTSGINEQFF. The CDR3 DNA sequence: TGCGCCAGCAGCTTGGACCTGACTAGCGGGATAAATGAGCAGTTCTTC.

This clone came up a few times. The V call is TRBV18, the J call TRBJ1-3; TRBD1 matches 7 bases. The CDR3 has 14 amino acids. The trim removed 3 bases at V and 3 bases at J, leaving 2 bases unmatched. Per germline, CDR1 KGHSH and CDR2 LQKENI. The CDR3, as DNA: TGTGCCAGCTCACCGACAGGGCTTGGAAACACCATATATTTT. This codes for CASSPTGLGNTIYF.

Comment on this clone: A junction boundary mismatches the germline segment, possibly from a read error. The gene calls are TRBV4-1 and TRBJ2-3; TRBD2 matches at 8 bases. The germline gives CDR1 MGHRA, CDR2 YSYEKL. The CDR3 contains 16 residues. The CDR3 DNA is TGCGCCAGCACCCAAATGGCGGGGGGAGGCACAGATACGCAGTATTTT. Translating it yields CASTQMAGGGTDTQYF.

This clone has a handful of counts. V gene TRBV12-5 combines with J gene TRBJ2-2, with D possibly TRBD2 on 5 matching bases. This CDR3 region has 15 residues. Germline loops: CDR1 LGHNT, CDR2 FRNRAP. Trimming cost V 10 bases and J 5 bases, with 20 bases left between them. CDR3 sequence reads: CATSQLLSGTGELFF. The CDR3 DNA reads TGTGCTACTTCCCAACTACTCTCGGGGACCGGGGAGCTGTTTTTT.

The chain recombines TRBV9 with TRBJ2-1; perhaps TRBD2 as D (5 bases). V lost 0 bases and J lost 5, with 15 bases in between. In germline, CDR1 is SGDLS, CDR2 YYNGEE. The CDR3 loop spans 16 amino acids. Written as DNA, the CDR3 is TGTGCCAGCAGCGTAGGGGTTCTAGCCTCAGACAATGAGCAGTTCTTC. Its translation is CASSVGVLASDNEQFF.